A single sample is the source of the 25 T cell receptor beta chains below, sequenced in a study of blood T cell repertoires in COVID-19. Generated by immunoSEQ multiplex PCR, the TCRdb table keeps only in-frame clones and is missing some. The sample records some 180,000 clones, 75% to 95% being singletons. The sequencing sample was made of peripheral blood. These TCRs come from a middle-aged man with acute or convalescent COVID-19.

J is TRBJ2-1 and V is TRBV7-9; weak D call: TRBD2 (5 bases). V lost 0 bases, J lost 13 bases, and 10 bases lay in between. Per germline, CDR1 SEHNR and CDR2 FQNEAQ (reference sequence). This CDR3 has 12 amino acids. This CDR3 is CASSLALLVQFF. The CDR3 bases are TGTGCCAGCAGCTTAGCATTACTAGTTCAGTTCTTC. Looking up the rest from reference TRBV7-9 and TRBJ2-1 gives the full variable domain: DTGVSQNPRHKITKRGQNVTFRCDPISEHNRLYWYRQTLGQGPEFLTYFQNEAQLEKSRLLSDRFSAERPKGSFSTLEIQRTEQGDSAMYLCASSLALLVQFFGPGTRLTVL.

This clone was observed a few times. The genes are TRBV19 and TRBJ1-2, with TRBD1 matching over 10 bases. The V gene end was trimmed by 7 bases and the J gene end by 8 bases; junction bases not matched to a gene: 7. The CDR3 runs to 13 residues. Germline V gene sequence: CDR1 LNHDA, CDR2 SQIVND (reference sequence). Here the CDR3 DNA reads TGTGCCAGTAACCGACAGGGGGCGGGCGGCTACACCTTC. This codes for CASNRQGAGGYTF.

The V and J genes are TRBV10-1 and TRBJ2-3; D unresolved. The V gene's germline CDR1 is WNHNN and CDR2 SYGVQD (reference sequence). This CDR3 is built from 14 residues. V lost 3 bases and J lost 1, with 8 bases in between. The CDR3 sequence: CASSELAGTDTQYF. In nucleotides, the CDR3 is TGCGCCAGCAGTGAATTAGCCGGCACAGATACGCAGTATTTT.

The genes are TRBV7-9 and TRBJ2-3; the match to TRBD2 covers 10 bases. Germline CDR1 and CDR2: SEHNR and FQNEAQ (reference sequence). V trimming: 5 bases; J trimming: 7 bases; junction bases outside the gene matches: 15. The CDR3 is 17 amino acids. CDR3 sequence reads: CASSQYGERGGLYTQYF. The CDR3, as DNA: TGTGCCAGCAGCCAATACGGGGAGCGGGGGGGCCTGTATACGCAGTATTTT. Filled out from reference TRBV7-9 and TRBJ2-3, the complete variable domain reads DTGVSQNPRHKITKRGQNVTFRCDPISEHNRLYWYRQTLGQGPEFLTYFQNEAQLEKSRLLSDRFSAERPKGSFSTLEIQRTEQGDSAMYLCASSQYGERGGLYTQYFGPGTRLTVL.

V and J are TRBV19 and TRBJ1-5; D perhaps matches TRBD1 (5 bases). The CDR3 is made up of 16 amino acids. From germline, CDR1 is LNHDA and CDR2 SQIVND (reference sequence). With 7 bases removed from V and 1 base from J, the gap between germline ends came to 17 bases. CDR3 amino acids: CASNHPRVFSNQPQHF. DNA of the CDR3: TGTGCCAGTAACCATCCCAGGGTATTCAGCAATCAGCCCCAGCATTTT.

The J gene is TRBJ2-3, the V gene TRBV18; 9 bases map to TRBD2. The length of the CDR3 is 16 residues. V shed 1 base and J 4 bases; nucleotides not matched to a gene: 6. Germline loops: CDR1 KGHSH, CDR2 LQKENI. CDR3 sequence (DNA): TGTGCCAGCTCACCACTCAGCGGGGGGCTGGCAGATACGCAGTATTTT. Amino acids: CASSPLSGGLADTQYF.

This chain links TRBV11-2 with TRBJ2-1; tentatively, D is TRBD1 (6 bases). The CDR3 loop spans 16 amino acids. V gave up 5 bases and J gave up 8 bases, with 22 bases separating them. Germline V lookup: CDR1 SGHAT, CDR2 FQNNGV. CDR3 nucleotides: TGTGCCAGCAGCCAGAGAGGAGTTGGACAGCTCCATGAGCAGTTCTTC. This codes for CASSQRGVGQLHEQFF.

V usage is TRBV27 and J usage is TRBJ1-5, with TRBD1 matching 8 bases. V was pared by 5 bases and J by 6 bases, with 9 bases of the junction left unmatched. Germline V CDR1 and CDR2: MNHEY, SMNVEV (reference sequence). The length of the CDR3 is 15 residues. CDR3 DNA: TGTGCCAGCAGTCCCCAGGACAGGGCGGGTCAGCCCCAGCATTTT. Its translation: CASSPQDRAGQPQHF.

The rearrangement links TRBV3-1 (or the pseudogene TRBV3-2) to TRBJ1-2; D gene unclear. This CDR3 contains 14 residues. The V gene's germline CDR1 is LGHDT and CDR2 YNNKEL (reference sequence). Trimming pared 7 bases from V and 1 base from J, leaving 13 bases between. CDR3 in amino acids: CASTYGVGNYGYTF. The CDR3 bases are TGTGCCAGCACCTATGGAGTAGGTAACTATGGCTACACCTTC.

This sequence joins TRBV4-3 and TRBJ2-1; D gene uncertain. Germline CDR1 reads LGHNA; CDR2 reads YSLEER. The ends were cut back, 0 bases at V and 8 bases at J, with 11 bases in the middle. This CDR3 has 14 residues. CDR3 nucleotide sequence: TGCGCCAGCAGCCAAGAAGTGGCCCGTTATGAGCAGTTCTTC. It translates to CASSQEVARYEQFF.

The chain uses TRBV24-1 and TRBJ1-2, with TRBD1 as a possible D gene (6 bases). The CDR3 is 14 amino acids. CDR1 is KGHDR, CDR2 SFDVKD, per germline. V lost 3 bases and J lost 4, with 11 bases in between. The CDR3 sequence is CATSDAGTSYGYTF. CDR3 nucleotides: TGTGCCACCAGTGATGCTGGGACAAGCTATGGCTACACCTTC.

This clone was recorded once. The CDR3 region is CACLRQGNSPLHF. CDR3 coding DNA: TGTGCCTGCCTCCGACAGGGGAATTCACCCCTCCACTTT. V and J are TRBV12-3 or TRBV12-4 and TRBJ1-6; 8 bases fit TRBD1. J was trimmed by 7 bases and V by 11 bases; bases with no gene match: 7. This CDR3 has 13 amino acids.

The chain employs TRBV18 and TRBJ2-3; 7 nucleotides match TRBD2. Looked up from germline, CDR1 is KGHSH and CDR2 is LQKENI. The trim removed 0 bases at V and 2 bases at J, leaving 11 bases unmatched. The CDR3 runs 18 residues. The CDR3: CASSPPIGTTDFTDTQYF. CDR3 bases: TGTGCCAGCTCACCACCGATCGGGACTACGGATTTCACAGATACGCAGTATTTT.

CDR3: CASSPTGGYQPQHF. CDR3 bases: TGTGCCAGCTCACCGACAGGGGGCTATCAGCCCCAGCATTTT. The chain carries TRBV18 and TRBJ1-5, with 10 bases lining up with TRBD1. Germline V CDR1 and CDR2: KGHSH, LQKENI. This CDR3 spans 14 amino acids. The junction had 1 base not matched to a gene; V was cut back by 3 bases and J by 5 bases.

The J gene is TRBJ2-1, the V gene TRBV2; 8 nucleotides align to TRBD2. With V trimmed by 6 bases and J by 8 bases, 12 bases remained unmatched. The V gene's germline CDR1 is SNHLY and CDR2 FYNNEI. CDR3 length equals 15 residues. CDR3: CASRSSGRILDEQFF. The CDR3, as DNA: TGTGCCAGCAGATCCAGCGGGAGAATTTTGGATGAGCAGTTCTTC.

The CDR3 sequence is CASSLNRVLSGNTIYF. In DNA form, the CDR3 reads TGTGCCAGCAGTTTGAACAGAGTCCTCTCTGGAAACACCATATATTTT. The V and J genes are TRBV28 and TRBJ1-3; D remains unclear. The V end was cut by 3 bases, the J end by 0 bases, with 12 bases between. This CDR3 has 16 amino acids. The V gene's germline CDR1 is MDHEN and CDR2 SYDVKM. The full variable domain, with the rest looked up from reference TRBV28 and TRBJ1-3, is DVKVTQSSRYLVKRTGEKVFLECVQDMDHENMFWYRQDPGLGLRLIYFSYDVKMKEKGDIPEGYSVSREKKERFSLILESASTNQTSMYLCASSLNRVLSGNTIYFGEGSWLTVV.

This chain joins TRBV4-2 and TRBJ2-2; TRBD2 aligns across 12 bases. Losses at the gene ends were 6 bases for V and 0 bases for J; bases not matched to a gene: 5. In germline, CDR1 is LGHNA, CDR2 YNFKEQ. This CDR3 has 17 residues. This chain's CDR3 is CASSLLAGGPNTGELFF. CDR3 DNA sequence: TGTGCCAGCAGTCTTCTAGCGGGGGGGCCGAACACCGGGGAGCTGTTTTTT.

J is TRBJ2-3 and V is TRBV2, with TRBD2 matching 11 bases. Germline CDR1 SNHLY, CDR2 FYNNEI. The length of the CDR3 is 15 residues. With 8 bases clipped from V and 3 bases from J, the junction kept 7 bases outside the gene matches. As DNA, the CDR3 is TGTGCCAGCCGGAGGGCTAGCGGGAGGACAGATACGCAGTATTTT. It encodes CASRRASGRTDTQYF.

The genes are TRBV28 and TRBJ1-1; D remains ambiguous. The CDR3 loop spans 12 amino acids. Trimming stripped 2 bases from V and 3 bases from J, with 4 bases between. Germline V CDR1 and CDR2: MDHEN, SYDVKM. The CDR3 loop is CASSLGHTEAFF. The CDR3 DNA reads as TGTGCCAGCAGTTTAGGGCACACTGAAGCTTTCTTT.

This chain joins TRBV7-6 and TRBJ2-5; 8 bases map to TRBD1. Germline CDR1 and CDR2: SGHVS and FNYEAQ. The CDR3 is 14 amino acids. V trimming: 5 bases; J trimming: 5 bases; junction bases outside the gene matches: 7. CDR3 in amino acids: CASSVQGGGETQYF. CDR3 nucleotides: TGTGCCAGCAGCGTACAGGGGGGTGGCGAGACCCAGTACTTC.

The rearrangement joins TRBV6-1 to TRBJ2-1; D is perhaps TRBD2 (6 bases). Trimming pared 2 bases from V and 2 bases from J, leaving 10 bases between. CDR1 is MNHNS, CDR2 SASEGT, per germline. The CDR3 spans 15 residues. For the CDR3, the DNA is TGTGCCAGCAGTGAACTGGGGGGAGCCTACAATGAGCAGTTCTTC. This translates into CASSELGGAYNEQFF.

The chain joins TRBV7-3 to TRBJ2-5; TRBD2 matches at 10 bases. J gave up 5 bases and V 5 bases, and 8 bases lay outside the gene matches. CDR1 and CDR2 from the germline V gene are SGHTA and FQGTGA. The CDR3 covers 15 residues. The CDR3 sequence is CASSRQAGGRETQYF. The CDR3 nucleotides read TGTGCCAGCAGCCGCCAAGCGGGGGGGCGGGAGACCCAGTACTTC.

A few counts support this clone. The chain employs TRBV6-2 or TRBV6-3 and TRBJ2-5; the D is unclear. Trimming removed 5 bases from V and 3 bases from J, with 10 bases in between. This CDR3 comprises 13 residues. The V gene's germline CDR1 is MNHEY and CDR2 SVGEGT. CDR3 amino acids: CASSLLVEETQYF. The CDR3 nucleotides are TGTGCCAGCAGTCTACTTGTGGAAGAGACCCAGTACTTC.

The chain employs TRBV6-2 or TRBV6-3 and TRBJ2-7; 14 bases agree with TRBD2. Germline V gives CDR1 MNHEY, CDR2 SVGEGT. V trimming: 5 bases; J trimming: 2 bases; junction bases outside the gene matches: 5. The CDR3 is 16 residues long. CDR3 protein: CASSPGTSGRTYEQYF. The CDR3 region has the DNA TGTGCCAGCAGTCCAGGGACTAGCGGGAGAACCTACGAGCAGTACTTC.

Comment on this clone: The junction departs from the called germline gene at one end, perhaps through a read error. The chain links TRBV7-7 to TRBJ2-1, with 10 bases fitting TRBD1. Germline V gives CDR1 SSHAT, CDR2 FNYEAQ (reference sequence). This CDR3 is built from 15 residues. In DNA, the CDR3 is TGTGCTAGCAGCCCCGGGACAGGGGACAGGGGTGAGCAGTTCTTC. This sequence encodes CASSPGTGDRGEQFF.